This T cell receptor (beta chain) was documented in a study of T-cell reconstitution after alpha-beta-depleted transplantation in children. The CDR3 loop spans 17 amino acids. CDR1 is KGHSH and CDR2 is LQKENI in the germline V gene. Germline trimming cut 0 bases from V and 6 bases from J; bases unmatched to any gene: 10. Unique molecular identifiers were used in preparing the TCRbeta library. From the PCR reads, TCRdb called clonotypes with MiXCR, one entry per CDR3 protein. The sample includes some 240,000 distinct CDR3 sequences, 9.7% of them seen just once. This clonotype was detected only a few times.

The receptor was isolated from a human donor who donated a stem cell graft to a child with SCID. This chain connects TRBV18 to TRBJ2-1; the match to TRBD2 covers 8 bases. The input for sequencing was PBMCs from the stem cell graft donor, taken from the stem cell graft. CDR3 sequence (DNA): TGTGCCAGCTCACCACCGGCTAGCGGGCCGCGGGGCAATGAGCAGTTCTTC. Its translation: CASSPPASGPRGNEQFF.